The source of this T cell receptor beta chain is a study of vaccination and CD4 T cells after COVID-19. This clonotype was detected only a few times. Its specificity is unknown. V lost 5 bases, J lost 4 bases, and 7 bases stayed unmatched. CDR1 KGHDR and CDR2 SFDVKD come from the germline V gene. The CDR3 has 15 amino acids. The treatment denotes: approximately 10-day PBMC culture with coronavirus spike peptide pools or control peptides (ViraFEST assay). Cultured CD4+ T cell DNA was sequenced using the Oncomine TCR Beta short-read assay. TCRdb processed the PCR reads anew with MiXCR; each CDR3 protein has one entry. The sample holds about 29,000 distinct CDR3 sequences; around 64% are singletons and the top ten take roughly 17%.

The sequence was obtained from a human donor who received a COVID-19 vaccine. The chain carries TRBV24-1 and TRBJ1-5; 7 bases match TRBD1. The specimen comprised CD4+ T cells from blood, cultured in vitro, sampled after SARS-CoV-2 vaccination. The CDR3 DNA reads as TGTGCCACCAGTGGAGTAGGGGGCCGGAATCAGCCCCAGCATTTT. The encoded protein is CATSGVGGRNQPQHF.